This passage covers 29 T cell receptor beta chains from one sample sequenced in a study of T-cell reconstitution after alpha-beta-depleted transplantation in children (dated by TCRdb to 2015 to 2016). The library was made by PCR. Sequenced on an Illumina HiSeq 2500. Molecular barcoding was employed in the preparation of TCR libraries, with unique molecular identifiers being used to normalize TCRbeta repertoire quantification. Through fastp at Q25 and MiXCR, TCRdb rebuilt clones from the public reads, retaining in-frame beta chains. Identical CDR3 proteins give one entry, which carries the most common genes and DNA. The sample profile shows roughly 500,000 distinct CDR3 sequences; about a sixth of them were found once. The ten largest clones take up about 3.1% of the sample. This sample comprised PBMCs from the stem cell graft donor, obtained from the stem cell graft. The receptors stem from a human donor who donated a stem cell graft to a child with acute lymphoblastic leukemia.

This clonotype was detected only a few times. The CDR3 protein is CSARKGVNQPQHF. CDR3 in DNA: TGCAGTGCTAGAAAGGGAGTAAATCAGCCCCAGCATTTT. The rearrangement links TRBV20-1 to TRBJ1-5, with D uncertain. V gave up 2 bases and J gave up 4 bases, with 9 bases separating them. The CDR3 spans 13 residues. CDR1 and CDR2 (germline): DFQATT, SNEGSKA (reference sequence).

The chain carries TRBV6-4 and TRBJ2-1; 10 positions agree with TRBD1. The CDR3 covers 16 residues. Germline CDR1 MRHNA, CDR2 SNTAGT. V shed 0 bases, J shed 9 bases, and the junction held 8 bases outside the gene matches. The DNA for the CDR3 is TGTGCCAGCAGTGACTCCCCGGGACAGGGGTCTAGTGAGCAGTTCTTC. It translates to CASSDSPGQGSSEQFF.

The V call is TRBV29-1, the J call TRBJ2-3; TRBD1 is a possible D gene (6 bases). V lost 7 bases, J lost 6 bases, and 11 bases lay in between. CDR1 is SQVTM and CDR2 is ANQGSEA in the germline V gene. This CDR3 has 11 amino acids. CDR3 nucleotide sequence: TGCAGCGAACGTAGGGGGGATACGCAGTATTTT. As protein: CSERRGDTQYF.

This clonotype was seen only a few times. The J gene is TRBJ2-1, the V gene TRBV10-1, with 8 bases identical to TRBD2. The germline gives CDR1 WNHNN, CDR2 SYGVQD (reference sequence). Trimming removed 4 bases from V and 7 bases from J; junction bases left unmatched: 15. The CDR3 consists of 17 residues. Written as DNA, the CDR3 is TGCGCCAGCAGTGGGGGACCAGAGGGACTAGGGACAAATGAGCAGTTCTTC. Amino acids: CASSGGPEGLGTNEQFF.

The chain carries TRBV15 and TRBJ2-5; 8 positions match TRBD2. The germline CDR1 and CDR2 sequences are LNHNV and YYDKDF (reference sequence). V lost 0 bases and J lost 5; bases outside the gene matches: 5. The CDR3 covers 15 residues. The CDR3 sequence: CATSRELAGRETQYF. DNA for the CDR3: TGTGCCACCAGCAGAGAGTTAGCGGGAAGGGAGACCCAGTACTTC.

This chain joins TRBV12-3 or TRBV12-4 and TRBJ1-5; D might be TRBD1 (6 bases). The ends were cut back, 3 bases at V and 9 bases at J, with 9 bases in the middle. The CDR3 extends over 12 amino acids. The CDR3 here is CASSFGGGPQHF. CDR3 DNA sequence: TGTGCCAGCAGTTTTGGAGGGGGGCCCCAGCATTTT.

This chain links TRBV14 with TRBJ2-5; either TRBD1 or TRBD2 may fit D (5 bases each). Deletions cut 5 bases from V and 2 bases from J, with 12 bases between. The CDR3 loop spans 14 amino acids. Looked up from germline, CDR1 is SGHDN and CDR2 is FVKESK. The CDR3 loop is CASSFPGPQETQYF. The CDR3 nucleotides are TGTGCCAGCAGCTTCCCGGGACCACAAGAGACCCAGTACTTC.

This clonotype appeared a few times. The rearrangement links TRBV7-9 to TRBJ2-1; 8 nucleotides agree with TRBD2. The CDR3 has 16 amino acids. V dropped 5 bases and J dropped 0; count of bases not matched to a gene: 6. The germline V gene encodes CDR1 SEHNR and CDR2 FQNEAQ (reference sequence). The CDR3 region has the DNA TGTGCCAGCAGCGGGATAGCGGGGACCTCCTACAATGAGCAGTTCTTC. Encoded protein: CASSGIAGTSYNEQFF.

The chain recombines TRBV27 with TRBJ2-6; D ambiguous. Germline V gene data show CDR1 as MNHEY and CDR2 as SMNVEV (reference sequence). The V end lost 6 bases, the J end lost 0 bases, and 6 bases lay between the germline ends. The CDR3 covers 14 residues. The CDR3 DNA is TGTGCCAGCAGCCCTACCTCTGGGGCCAACGTCCTGACTTTC. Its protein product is CASSPTSGANVLTF.

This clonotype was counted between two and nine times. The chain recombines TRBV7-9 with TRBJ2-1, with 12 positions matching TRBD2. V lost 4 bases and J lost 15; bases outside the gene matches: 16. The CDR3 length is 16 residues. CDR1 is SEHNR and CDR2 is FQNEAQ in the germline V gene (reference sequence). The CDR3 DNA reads TGTGCCAGCAGCTCACCTACCAGACTAGCGGGAGAGGTTTGGTTCTTC. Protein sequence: CASSSPTRLAGEVWFF.

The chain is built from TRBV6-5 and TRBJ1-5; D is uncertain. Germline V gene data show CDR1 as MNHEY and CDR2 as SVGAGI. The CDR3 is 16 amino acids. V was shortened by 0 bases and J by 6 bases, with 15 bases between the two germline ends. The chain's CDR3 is CASSYSGLSGGQPQHF. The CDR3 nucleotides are TGTGCCAGCAGTTACTCGGGTTTATCGGGCGGTCAGCCCCAGCATTTT.

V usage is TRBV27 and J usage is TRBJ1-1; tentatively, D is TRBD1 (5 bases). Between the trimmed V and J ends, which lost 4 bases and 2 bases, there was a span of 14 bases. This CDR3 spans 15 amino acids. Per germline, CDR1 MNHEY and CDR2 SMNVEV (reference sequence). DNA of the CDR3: TGTGCCAGCAGTTCCCGAGGGGCAGGAAACACTGAAGCTTTCTTT. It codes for CASSSRGAGNTEAFF.

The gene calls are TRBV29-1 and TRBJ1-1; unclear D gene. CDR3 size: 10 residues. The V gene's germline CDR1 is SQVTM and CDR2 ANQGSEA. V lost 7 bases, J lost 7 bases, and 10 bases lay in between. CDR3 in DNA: TGCAGCGCAGCGGGGATTGAAGCTTTCTTT. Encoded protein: CSAAGIEAFF.

In nucleotides, the CDR3 is TGTGCCACCTCTTCCTGGCAGGGGGCGCGGGAACCCCTCCACTTT. It translates to CATSSWQGAREPLHF. The chain employs TRBV27 and TRBJ1-6, with TRBD1 matching 8 bases. The V gene's germline CDR1 is MNHEY and CDR2 SMNVEV (reference sequence). The CDR3 totals 15 residues. With V trimmed by 10 bases and J by 12 bases, 17 bases remained unmatched.

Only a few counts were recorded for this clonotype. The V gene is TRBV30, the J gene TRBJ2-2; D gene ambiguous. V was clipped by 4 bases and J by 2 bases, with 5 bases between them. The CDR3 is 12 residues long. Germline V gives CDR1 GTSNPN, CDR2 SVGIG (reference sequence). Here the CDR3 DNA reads TGTGCCTGGACTTTTAACACCGGGGAGCTGTTTTTT. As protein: CAWTFNTGELFF.

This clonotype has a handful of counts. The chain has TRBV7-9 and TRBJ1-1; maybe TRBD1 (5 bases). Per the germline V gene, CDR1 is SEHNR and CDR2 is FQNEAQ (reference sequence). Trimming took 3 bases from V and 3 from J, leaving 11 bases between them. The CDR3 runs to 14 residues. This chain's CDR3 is CASSLAREDTEAFF. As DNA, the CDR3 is TGTGCCAGCAGCTTGGCCAGGGAGGACACTGAAGCTTTCTTT.

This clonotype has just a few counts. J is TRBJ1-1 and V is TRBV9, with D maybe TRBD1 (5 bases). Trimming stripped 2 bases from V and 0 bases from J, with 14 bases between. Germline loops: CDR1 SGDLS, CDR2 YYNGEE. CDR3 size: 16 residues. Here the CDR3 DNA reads TGTGCCAGCAGCGTTTCGGGGGGTCCCTTGAACACTGAAGCTTTCTTT. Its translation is CASSVSGGPLNTEAFF. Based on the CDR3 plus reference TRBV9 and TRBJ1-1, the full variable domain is DSGVTQTPKHLITATGQRVTLRCSPRSGDLSVYWYQQSLDQGLQFLIQYYNGEERAKGNILERFSAQQFPDLHSELNLSSLELGDSALYFCASSVSGGPLNTEAFFGQGTRLTVV.

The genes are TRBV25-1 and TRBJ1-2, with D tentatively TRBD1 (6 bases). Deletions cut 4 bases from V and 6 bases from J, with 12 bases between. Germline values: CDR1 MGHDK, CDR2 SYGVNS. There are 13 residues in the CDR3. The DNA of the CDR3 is TGTGCCAGCAGTGTCACGGGGGCTGATGGCTACACCTTC. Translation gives CASSVTGADGYTF.

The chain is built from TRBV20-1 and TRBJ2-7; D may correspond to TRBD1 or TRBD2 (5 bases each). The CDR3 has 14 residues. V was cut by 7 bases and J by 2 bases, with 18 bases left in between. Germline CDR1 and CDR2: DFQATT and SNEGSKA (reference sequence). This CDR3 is CSGGRGGLTYEQYF. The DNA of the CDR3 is TGCAGTGGGGGACGGGGCGGTCTAACCTACGAGCAGTACTTC.

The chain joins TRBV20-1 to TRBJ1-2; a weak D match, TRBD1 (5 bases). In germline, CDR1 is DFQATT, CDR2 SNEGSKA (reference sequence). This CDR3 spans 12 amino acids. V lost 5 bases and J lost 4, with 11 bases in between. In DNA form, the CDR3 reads TGCAGTGCTGGGGGGGAGTCCTATGGCTACACCTTC. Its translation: CSAGGESYGYTF.

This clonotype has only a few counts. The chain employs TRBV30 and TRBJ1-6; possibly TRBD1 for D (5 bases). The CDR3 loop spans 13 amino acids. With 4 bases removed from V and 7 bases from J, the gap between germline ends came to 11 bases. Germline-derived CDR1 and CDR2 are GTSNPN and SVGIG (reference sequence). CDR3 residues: CAWTAWDNSPLHF. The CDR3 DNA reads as TGTGCCTGGACGGCCTGGGACAATTCACCCCTCCACTTT.

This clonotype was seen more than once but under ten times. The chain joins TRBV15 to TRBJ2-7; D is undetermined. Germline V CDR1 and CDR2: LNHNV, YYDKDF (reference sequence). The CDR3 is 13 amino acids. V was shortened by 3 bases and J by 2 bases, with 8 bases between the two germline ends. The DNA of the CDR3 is TGTGCCACCAGCAGTGGTGGGACCTACGAGCAGTACTTC. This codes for CATSSGGTYEQYF.

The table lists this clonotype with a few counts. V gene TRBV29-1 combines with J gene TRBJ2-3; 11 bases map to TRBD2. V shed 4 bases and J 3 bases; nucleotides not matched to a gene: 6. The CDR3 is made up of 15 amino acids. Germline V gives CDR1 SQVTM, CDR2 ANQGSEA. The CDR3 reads CSVAASGRQTDTQYF. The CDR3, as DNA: TGCAGCGTTGCCGCTAGCGGGAGGCAGACAGATACGCAGTATTTT.

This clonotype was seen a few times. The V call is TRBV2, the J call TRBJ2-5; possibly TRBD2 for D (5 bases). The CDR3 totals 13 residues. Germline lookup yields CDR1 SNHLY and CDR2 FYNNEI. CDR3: CVTPVPRGETQYF. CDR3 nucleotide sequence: TGTGTGACGCCAGTCCCCCGCGGGGAGACCCAGTACTTC.

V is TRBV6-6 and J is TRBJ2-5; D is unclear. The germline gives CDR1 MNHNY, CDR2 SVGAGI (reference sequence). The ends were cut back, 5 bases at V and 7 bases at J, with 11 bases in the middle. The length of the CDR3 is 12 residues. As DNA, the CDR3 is TGTGCCAGCAGTACGCCCTCGGGGACCCAGTACTTC. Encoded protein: CASSTPSGTQYF.

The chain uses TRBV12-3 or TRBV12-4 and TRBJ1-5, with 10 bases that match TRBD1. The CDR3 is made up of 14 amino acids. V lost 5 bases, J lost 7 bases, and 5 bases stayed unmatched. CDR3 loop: CASSRDRGGQPQHF. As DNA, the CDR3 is TGTGCCAGCAGTAGGGACAGGGGTGGACAGCCCCAGCATTTT.

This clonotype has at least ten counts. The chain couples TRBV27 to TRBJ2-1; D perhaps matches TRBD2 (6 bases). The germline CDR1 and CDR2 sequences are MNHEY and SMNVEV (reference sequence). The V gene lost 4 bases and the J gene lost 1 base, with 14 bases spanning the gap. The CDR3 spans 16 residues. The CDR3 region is CASSSSGGISYNEQFF. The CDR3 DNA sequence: TGTGCCAGCAGTTCGTCCGGCGGGATTTCCTACAATGAGCAGTTCTTC.

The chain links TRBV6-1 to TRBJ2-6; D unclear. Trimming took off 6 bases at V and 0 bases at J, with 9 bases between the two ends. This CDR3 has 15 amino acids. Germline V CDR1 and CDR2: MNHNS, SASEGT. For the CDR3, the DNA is TGTGCCAGCAGAGCCGACACCTCTGGGGCCAACGTCCTGACTTTC. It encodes CASRADTSGANVLTF.

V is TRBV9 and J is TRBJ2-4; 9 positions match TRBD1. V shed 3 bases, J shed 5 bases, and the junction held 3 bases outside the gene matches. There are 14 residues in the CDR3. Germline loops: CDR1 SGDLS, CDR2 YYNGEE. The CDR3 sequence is CASSGGQGENIQYF. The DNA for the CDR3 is TGTGCCAGCAGCGGGGGACAGGGAGAAAACATTCAGTACTTC.